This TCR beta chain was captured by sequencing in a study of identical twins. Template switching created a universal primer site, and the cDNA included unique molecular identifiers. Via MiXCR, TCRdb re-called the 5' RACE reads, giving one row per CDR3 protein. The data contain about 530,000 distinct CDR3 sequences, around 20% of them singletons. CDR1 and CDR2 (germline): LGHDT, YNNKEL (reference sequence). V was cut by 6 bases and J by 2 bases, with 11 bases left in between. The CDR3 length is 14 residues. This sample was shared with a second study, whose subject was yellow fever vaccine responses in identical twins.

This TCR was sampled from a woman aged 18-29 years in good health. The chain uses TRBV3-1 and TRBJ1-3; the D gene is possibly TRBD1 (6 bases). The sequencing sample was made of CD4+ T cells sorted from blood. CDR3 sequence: CASSEEGAGNTIYF. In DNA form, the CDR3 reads TGTGCCAGCAGTGAAGAGGGGGCTGGAAACACCATATATTTT.